This T cell receptor (beta chain) was obtained from a study of blood T cell repertoires in COVID-19. Study information: The study drew acute and convalescent COVID-19 samples from the United States, Italy and Spain. In each case, the material was cDNA or gDNA derived from T cells, B-cell-depleted T cells, or PBMCs.

Authors' data handling: Amplification with reference gene primers provided the estimates of nucleated cell counts. Clones were sequenced by immunoSEQ multiplex PCR, and TCRdb holds only the in-frame ones, with some missing. V and J calls and clone size come straight from that table; D and trimming were deduced from the DNA. Seen here are 60,000 to 75,000 clones, about 91% observed once, and the top ten hold 6% to 7.5%. While infection was still active, Seattle patients were enrolled and then followed longitudinally. Germline V CDR1 and CDR2: SNHLY, FYNNEI. With 4 bases removed from V and 5 bases from J, the gap between germline ends came to 12 bases. This CDR3 comprises 14 residues.

The sequencing sample was made of peripheral blood. The TCR comes from a man in his forties or fifties with COVID-19, enrolled during active disease. The V gene is TRBV2, the J gene TRBJ1-5, with unresolved D. The DNA for the CDR3 is TGTGCCAGCAGTGTTTCGGGGTATCATCAGCCCCAGCATTTT. Amino acid sequence: CASSVSGYHQPQHF.